Listed here are 32 T cell receptor beta chains from one sample, sequenced in a study of OX40 agonist ivuxolimab in advanced cancers. Method: immunoSEQ multiplex PCR; TCRdb's copy keeps in-frame clones and lacks some. The data contain 60,000 to 80,000 clones, less than 85% of them seen just once; the ten biggest clones take up roughly a tenth. The specimen was CD4+ or CD8+ T cells sorted from blood, collected in a trial of the OX40 agonist ivuxolimab. The receptors were sampled from an adult with an advanced solid tumor such as melanoma, head and neck, liver or kidney cancer.

The CDR3 protein is CASSPDRAVTDTQYF. The CDR3 coding sequence is TGTGCCAGCAGTCCGGACAGGGCCGTCACAGATACGCAGTATTTT. The chain recombines TRBV27 with TRBJ2-3, with 8 bases identical to TRBD1. In germline, CDR1 is MNHEY, CDR2 SMNVEV (reference sequence). Trimming at V came to 5 bases and at J to 2 bases, leaving 6 bases not matched to a gene. This CDR3 has 15 amino acids.

V is TRBV29-1 and J is TRBJ2-1; TRBD2 matches at 8 bases. The germline V gene has CDR1 SQVTM and CDR2 ANQGSEA. The CDR3 is made up of 14 amino acids. V gave up 2 bases and J gave up 2 bases; unmatched junction bases: 2. The CDR3 spells CSVEWGLAYNEQFF. For the CDR3, the DNA is TGCAGCGTTGAATGGGGACTAGCCTACAATGAGCAGTTCTTC.

This clone was observed a single time. The chain combines TRBV14 with TRBJ2-5; D is uncertain. V gave up 4 bases and J gave up 0 bases, with 12 bases separating them. This CDR3 region has 15 residues. Per germline, CDR1 SGHDN and CDR2 FVKESK. CDR3 in DNA: TGTGCCAGCAGCCTCTCCTGGCCTTACCAAGAGACCCAGTACTTC. As protein: CASSLSWPYQETQYF.

The chain combines TRBV11-2 with TRBJ2-1; D is ambiguous. The CDR3 is 11 amino acids. The germline V and J ends were trimmed by 1 base and 6 bases, with 1 base remaining between them. Germline V gives CDR1 SGHAT, CDR2 FQNNGV. CDR3 in DNA: TGTGCCAGCAGCTTAGCCAATGAGCAGTTCTTC. Amino acids: CASSLANEQFF.

This chain joins TRBV9 and TRBJ2-3; D unclear. V was pared by 4 bases and J by 1 base, with 10 bases between. Germline CDR1 and CDR2: SGDLS and YYNGEE. This CDR3 is 14 amino acids long. The CDR3 sequence: CASSPPPGTDTQYF. The DNA of the CDR3 is TGTGCCAGCAGCCCCCCACCGGGCACAGATACGCAGTATTTT.

V gene TRBV11-2 combines with J gene TRBJ2-5, with D possibly matching TRBD1 (5 bases). The DNA end is more similar to TRBJ2-7, so the J call may be wrong. CDR1 SGHAT and CDR2 FQNNGV come from the germline V gene. The CDR3 length is 14 residues. The CDR3 DNA reads TGTGCCAGCAGCTCGGTCCAGGGCGGCCTCGAGCAGTACTTC. This translates into CASSSVQGGLEQYF.

The chain links TRBV10-3 to TRBJ1-2; 8 bases map to TRBD1. Germline values: CDR1 ENHRY, CDR2 SYGVKD. CDR3 length: 13 amino acids. V gave up 5 bases and J gave up 4 bases; unmatched junction bases: 3. Here the CDR3 reads CAISTDRVYGYTF. In DNA, the CDR3 is TGTGCCATCAGTACGGACAGGGTCTATGGCTACACCTTC.

The CDR3 region has the DNA TGTGCCAGCAGCCCGGGGGACTCGACCTCGGGTGAGCAGTTCTTC. This codes for CASSPGDSTSGEQFF. V and J are TRBV7-3 and TRBJ2-1; D might be TRBD2 (6 bases). This CDR3 is 15 amino acids long. V lost 5 bases to trimming and J lost 9 bases, with 20 bases between them. Germline CDR1 SGHTA, CDR2 FQGTGA.

This rearrangement joins TRBV7-6 to TRBJ2-5; unclear D gene. The CDR3 consists of 13 residues. CDR1 and CDR2 (germline): SGHVS, FNYEAQ. The V and J ends lost 3 bases and 2 bases respectively, with 7 bases between them. CDR3 in amino acids: CASSFSRQETQYF. CDR3 bases: TGTGCCAGCAGCTTTTCCCGTCAAGAGACCCAGTACTTC.

This clone has just a few counts. The chain has TRBV30 and TRBJ1-1, with 8 bases fitting TRBD1. There are 17 residues in the CDR3. Germline lookup yields CDR1 GTSNPN and CDR2 SVGIG (reference sequence). Trimming removed 4 bases from V and 0 bases from J; junction bases left unmatched: 13. The CDR3 reads CAWNRQGRHPMNTEAFF. Here the CDR3 DNA reads TGTGCCTGGAATAGACAGGGGCGACACCCTATGAACACTGAAGCTTTCTTT.

V gene TRBV6-6 combines with J gene TRBJ2-7, with D perhaps matching TRBD1 or TRBD2 (5 bases each). V shed 6 bases and J shed 6 bases, with 12 bases lying between them. CDR1 MNHNY and CDR2 SVGAGI come from the germline V gene (reference sequence). There are 12 residues in the CDR3. The CDR3 reads CASRGPSGEQYF. The CDR3 coding sequence is TGTGCCAGCAGGGGACCGAGTGGCGAGCAGTACTTC.

The chain carries TRBV11-2 and TRBJ1-6, with 9 bases that match TRBD1. Germline V gives CDR1 SGHAT, CDR2 FQNNGV. V dropped 7 bases and J dropped 6; count of bases not matched to a gene: 4. The CDR3 loop spans 14 amino acids. The CDR3 sequence: CASNPDRGNSPLHF. CDR3 DNA sequence: TGTGCCAGCAACCCGGACAGGGGTAATTCACCCCTCCACTTT. The full variable domain, rest sourced from reference TRBV11-2 and TRBJ1-6, is EAGVAQSPRYKIIEKRQSVAFWCNPISGHATLYWYQQILGQGPKLLIQFQNNGVVDDSQLPKDRFSAERLKGVDSTLKIQPAKLEDSAVYLCASNPDRGNSPLHFGNGTRLTVT.

This clone came up once. The chain recombines TRBV15 with TRBJ2-5; 9 bases are a match to TRBD2. In germline, CDR1 is LNHNV, CDR2 YYDKDF (reference sequence). The trim removed 0 bases at V and 0 bases at J, leaving 11 bases unmatched. This CDR3 is built from 19 residues. CDR3 in DNA: TGTGCCACCAGCAGAGATGGCCCCTTGGGCGGGAGGGACCAAGAGACCCAGTACTTC. As protein: CATSRDGPLGGRDQETQYF.

The J gene is TRBJ2-2, the V gene TRBV5-5, with D unresolved. Germline V CDR1 and CDR2: SGHKS, YYEKEE (reference sequence). V was cut by 4 bases and J by 6 bases, with 13 bases left in between. The CDR3 has 14 amino acids. The CDR3 is CASSPMSLAGELFF. The CDR3 DNA reads TGTGCCAGCAGCCCCATGTCTCTCGCCGGGGAGCTGTTTTTT.

The V call is TRBV9, the J call TRBJ2-5; the D gene is possibly TRBD2 (6 bases). Trimming stripped 0 bases from V and 0 bases from J, with 9 bases between. This CDR3 has 15 amino acids. Germline V lookup: CDR1 SGDLS, CDR2 YYNGEE. The CDR3 sequence: CASSVGAGNQETQYF. CDR3 bases: TGTGCCAGCAGCGTAGGGGCGGGAAACCAAGAGACCCAGTACTTC.

The genes are TRBV9 and TRBJ2-2; 8 nucleotides line up with TRBD1. V lost 5 bases, J lost 3 bases, and 3 bases stayed unmatched. CDR1 and CDR2 from the germline V gene are SGDLS and YYNGEE. The CDR3 totals 14 residues. Here the CDR3 reads CASSIQGDTGELFF. In DNA form, the CDR3 reads TGTGCCAGCAGTATACAGGGGGACACCGGGGAGCTGTTTTTT.

Here the CDR3 reads CASGPRDMRTSGSSYEQYF. In DNA form, the CDR3 reads TGTGCTAGTGGACCCAGGGACATGAGAACGTCGGGGAGCTCCTACGAGCAGTACTTC. The rearrangement uses TRBV12-5 and TRBJ2-7; a weak D match, TRBD1 (6 bases). Germline V gene sequence: CDR1 LGHNT, CDR2 FRNRAP. This CDR3 is 19 amino acids long. The V end was cut by 6 bases, the J end by 0 bases, with 27 bases between.

The chain links TRBV18 to TRBJ2-7, with D possibly matching TRBD2 (5 bases). CDR1 is KGHSH and CDR2 is LQKENI in the germline V gene. This CDR3 is built from 16 residues. Trimming removed 2 bases from V and 0 bases from J, with 14 bases in between. The CDR3 sequence: CASSPIGGLASYEQYF. The CDR3 nucleotides are TGTGCCAGCTCACCAATTGGCGGACTCGCCTCCTACGAGCAGTACTTC.

The chain carries TRBV19 and TRBJ2-1; 8 bases match TRBD2. J gave up 0 bases and V 3 bases, and 10 bases lay outside the gene matches. The CDR3 totals 18 residues. Germline lookup yields CDR1 LNHDA and CDR2 SQIVND (reference sequence). The CDR3 coding sequence is TGTGCCAGTAGTATTGAGCTAGCGGGTAGGAGCTCCTACAATGAGCAGTTCTTC. Amino acids: CASSIELAGRSSYNEQFF. The full variable domain, its missing parts supplied by reference TRBV19 and TRBJ2-1, is DGGITQSPKYLFRKEGQNVTLSCEQNLNHDAMYWYRQDPGQGLRLIYYSQIVNDFQKGDIAEGYSVSREKKESFPLTVTSAQKNPTAFYLCASSIELAGRSSYNEQFFGPGTRLTVL.

This chain joins TRBV7-3 and TRBJ2-2, with 7 bases that match TRBD2. V lost 5 bases, J lost 5 bases, and 17 bases stayed unmatched. Germline loops: CDR1 SGHTA, CDR2 FQGTGA. The CDR3 has 18 residues. The CDR3 DNA follows: TGTGCCAGCAGCCTCCGCGGGCGGCTAGCGGAAAGGACCGGGGAGCTGTTTTTT. It yields the protein CASSLRGRLAERTGELFF.

This chain joins TRBV7-9 and TRBJ2-7; TRBD2 agrees at 9 bases. Germline V CDR1 and CDR2: SEHNR, FQNEAQ (reference sequence). CDR3 length: 17 amino acids. J gave up 3 bases and V 5 bases, and 14 bases lay outside the gene matches. This CDR3 is CASSPYWLAGIGYEQYF. As DNA, the CDR3 is TGTGCCAGCAGCCCCTACTGGCTAGCGGGAATCGGCTACGAGCAGTACTTC.

The V gene is TRBV7-9, the J gene TRBJ2-2, with 7 bases fitting TRBD2. J was trimmed by 5 bases and V by 1 base; bases with no gene match: 4. Germline V gene lookup returns CDR1 SEHNR and CDR2 FQNEAQ (reference sequence). The CDR3 has 15 residues. The CDR3 DNA is TGTGCCAGCAGCTTAGAGCGGGGCGGGACCGGGGAGCTGTTTTTT. Translating it yields CASSLERGGTGELFF.

This clone was counted between two and nine times. The V and J genes are TRBV28 and TRBJ1-4; 11 positions agree with TRBD1. The germline gives CDR1 MDHEN, CDR2 SYDVKM. The CDR3 has 16 residues. V dropped 4 bases and J dropped 4; count of bases not matched to a gene: 5. The CDR3 here is CASSSGQGAVNEKLFF. The CDR3 DNA reads as TGTGCCAGCAGTTCAGGACAGGGGGCTGTTAATGAAAAACTGTTTTTT.

This sequence joins TRBV11-2 and TRBJ1-3; D is unclear. Trimming took 5 bases from V and 4 from J, leaving 6 bases between them. CDR1 is SGHAT and CDR2 is FQNNGV in the germline V gene. CDR3 length: 12 residues. CDR3 bases: TGTGCCAGCAGCCCCAGGGGAAACACCATATATTTT. Protein sequence: CASSPRGNTIYF.

The chain is built from TRBV5-1 and TRBJ2-5, with 8 bases lining up with TRBD2. The last part of the DNA fits TRBJ2-7 better; the J call may be wrong. Germline V gene sequence: CDR1 SGHRS, CDR2 YFSETQ. This CDR3 comprises 15 residues. The CDR3 sequence is CASSLELAGAYEQYF. CDR3 DNA: TGCGCCAGCAGCTTGGAGCTAGCGGGTGCCTACGAGCAGTACTTC.

The chain links TRBV10-3 to TRBJ2-4; maybe TRBD1 (6 bases). CDR1 is ENHRY, CDR2 SYGVKD, per germline. The V gene lost 11 bases and the J gene lost 12 bases, with 17 bases spanning the gap. CDR3 length: 11 residues. The CDR3 nucleotides are TGTGCCGCTCGGACAGAGTCGGATCAGTACTTC. This sequence encodes CAARTESDQYF.

This chain links TRBV5-5 with TRBJ2-7; TRBD1 matches 9 bases. The germline V gene has CDR1 SGHKS and CDR2 YYEKEE (reference sequence). Trimming cost V 0 bases and J 2 bases; bases outside gene matches: 0. This CDR3 spans 14 amino acids. The CDR3 sequence: CASSLGDRAYEQYF. For the CDR3, the DNA is TGTGCCAGCAGCTTGGGGGACAGGGCCTACGAGCAGTACTTC.

This chain links TRBV29-1 with TRBJ2-5; 11 bases fit TRBD2. Germline V gene sequence: CDR1 SQVTM, CDR2 ANQGSEA. The CDR3 has 14 residues. With V trimmed by 7 bases and J by 4 bases, 8 bases remained unmatched. CDR3 region: CSGALAGGRETQYF. CDR3 sequence (DNA): TGCAGCGGAGCCTTAGCGGGGGGGCGAGAGACCCAGTACTTC.

The chain links TRBV18 to TRBJ1-1; 9 nucleotides align to TRBD1. Looked up from germline, CDR1 is KGHSH and CDR2 is LQKENI. The J segment lost 2 bases and the V segment lost 3 bases, leaving 7 bases of the junction unmatched. CDR3 length: 16 residues. The CDR3: CASSPRTGVSNTEAFF. The CDR3 nucleotides read TGTGCCAGCTCACCTCGGACAGGGGTCTCCAACACTGAAGCTTTCTTT. Filled out from reference TRBV18 and TRBJ1-1, the complete variable domain reads NAGVMQNPRHLVRRRGQEARLRCSPMKGHSHVYWYRQLPEEGLKFMVYLQKENIIDESGMPKERFSAEFPKEGPSILRIQQVVRGDSAAYFCASSPRTGVSNTEAFFGQGTRLTVV.

CDR3 region: CASSENDSWDTTEAFF. In DNA, the CDR3 is TGTGCCAGCAGTGAAAATGACAGTTGGGATACGACTGAAGCTTTCTTT. The chain carries TRBV6-1 and TRBJ1-1; D is perhaps TRBD1 (5 bases). Deletions cut 2 bases from V and 5 bases from J, with 18 bases between. The CDR3 is 16 residues long. Germline CDR1 is MNHNS and CDR2 is SASEGT.

The chain couples TRBV16 to TRBJ2-7; the D gene is possibly TRBD1 (6 bases). There are 15 residues in the CDR3. The V and J ends lost 4 bases and 4 bases respectively, with 17 bases between them. The germline gives CDR1 KGHSY, CDR2 FQNENV. CDR3 loop: CASSPAGRGFYEQYF. CDR3 nucleotide sequence: TGTGCCAGCAGCCCGGCAGGCAGGGGATTTTACGAGCAGTACTTC.

The chain uses TRBV7-8 and TRBJ2-1, with a tentative D call TRBD2 (5 bases). The V end lost 0 bases, the J end lost 2 bases, and 11 bases lay between the germline ends. CDR3 length: 16 amino acids. CDR1 is SGHVS, CDR2 FQNEAQ, per germline. DNA of the CDR3: TGTGCCAGCAGCTTAGCGGGCGGGCACGCCTACAATGAGCAGTTCTTC. It yields the protein CASSLAGGHAYNEQFF.